The T cell receptor beta chain described here comes from a study of blood T cells in healthy people across ages. Notes on the study in general: Long-lived and aged donors differed, with more naive CD4+ cells and higher diversity in the long-lived. Observed TCR beta diversity per million T cells went down as age went up. This fall followed a roughly linear course with age.

Then a second PCR, running about 6 to 12 cycles, was carried out with a sample-barcoded 5' primer and a J-beta primer mix. TCRdb recomputed calls from the 5' RACE reads with MiXCR, one row per CDR3 protein. The sample records 780,000 or so distinct CDR3 sequences, about 61% being singletons. With respect to this clonotype: Its target is not known.

Germline lookup yields CDR1 SQVTM and CDR2 ANQGSEA. The CDR3 contains 15 residues. The V gene lost 4 bases and the J gene lost 7 bases, with 21 bases spanning the gap. The rearrangement joins TRBV29-1 to TRBJ2-3; the D is unclear. Specimen: blood. This clonotype was sampled from a man aged 40-55 years in good health. The CDR3 sequence: CSVVLRRTPQNTQYF. CDR3 nucleotide sequence: TGCAGCGTTGTGCTCCGTAGGACCCCTCAAAATACGCAGTATTTT.